This T cell receptor beta chain was obtained from a study of cytomegalovirus exposure and HLA in healthy donors. Study-level findings and limits: The study designated 160 or so TCR beta chains cytomegalovirus-associated.

While the first cohort had several hundred subjects, the donors belonged to the separate validation cohort of fewer than 150 subjects. The germline V gene encodes CDR1 MNHEY and CDR2 SVGAGI. This CDR3 comprises 16 residues. V dropped 4 bases and J dropped 7; count of bases not matched to a gene: 10. The data were produced by immunoSEQ multiplex PCR, yet TCRdb's version contains in-frame clones alone and is incomplete. This table holds about 150,000 clones, approximately 86% found once. The table lists this clone with a few counts. Its antigen remains unidentified. The chain combines TRBV6-5 with TRBJ2-4, with 10 bases aligning to TRBD1. The receptor was isolated from a human donor in good health. The sequencing sample was made of PBMCs. CDR3 sequence reads: CASSFSTGTGVNIQYF. The CDR3 DNA follows: TGTGCCAGCAGTTTTTCGACCGGGACAGGGGTTAACATTCAGTACTTC.